The 30 T cell receptor beta chains below were found in one sample sequenced in a study of CD8+ T cells in alopecia areata. On the basis of CD4, CD8alpha, NKG2D, NKG2ACE and other markers, pooled cutaneous lymph node cells were sorted. Extracted from the samples, RNA was reverse transcribed into cDNA to serve as the sequencing template. The protocol was immunoSEQ multiplex PCR, while the TCRdb copy is restricted to in-frame clones and leaves out a portion. The data show approximately 280,000 clones, with none appearing a single time. The sample taken for sequencing was CD4+ T cells sorted from a lymph node. The receptor set was obtained from a C3H/HeJ mouse with alopecia areata. The MHC haplotype of this mouse line is H2-k.

This clone was seen repeatedly, ten times or more. Any gene name here is a mouse gene name. The CDR3 goes on 4 residues after the read ends, and that part is filled in from the germline J gene. The rearrangement uses TRBV17 and TRBJ1-1; tentatively, D is TRBD1 (6 bases). CDR3 size: 14 residues. The germline gives CDR1 MNHDT, CDR2 YYDKIL. CDR3 loop: CASSRSRGATEVFF. Incomplete CDR3 DNA: TGTGCTAGCAGTAGGTCCAGGGGAGCTACA.

Only a few counts were recorded for this clone. Mouse germline and gene names are used. The DNA ends 4 residues before the CDR3 does, and the rest of the CDR3 is filled in from the germline J gene. The chain carries TRBV29 and TRBJ1-1, with TRBD1 identical over 11 bases. The germline CDR1 and CDR2 sequences are MSHET and SYDVDS. V gave up 5 bases and J gave up 2 bases; unmatched junction bases: 4. The CDR3 has 15 residues. This chain's CDR3 is CASSPGTGGNTEVFF. CDR3 DNA (partial): TGTGCTAGCAGTCCCGGGACAGGGGGTAACACA.

This clone occurred a few times. Gene names and germline match the mouse. The read ends 3 residues before the CDR3 terminus; that terminus is restored from the germline J gene. This chain uses TRBV19 with TRBJ1-6; 8 nucleotides agree with TRBD1. TRBJ1-6 is given ORF status, its function remaining uncertain. The CDR3 is made up of 14 amino acids. Germline V gene data show CDR1 as FNHDT and CDR2 as SITEND (reference sequence). V was clipped by 3 bases and J by 7 bases; unmatched bases: 3. CDR3 residues: CASSRTGSNSPLYF. The sequenced part of the CDR3 DNA is TGTGCCAGCAGTAGGACAGGGAGCAATTCGCCC.

This clone has just a few counts. The gene names given are mouse names. From the germline J gene comes the end of the CDR3, since the read stops 4 residues before it. The chain joins TRBV13-2 to TRBJ2-7, with 8 bases matching TRBD2. There are 15 residues in the CDR3. Germline loops: CDR1 NNHNN, CDR2 SYGAGS (reference sequence). The sequenced CDR3 bases are TGTGCCAGCGGTGATGCAGAGGACTGGGTGTAT. Its translation is CASGDAEDWVY. In full, the CDR3 is CASGDAEDWVYEQYF.

As for this clone: The genes are named according to mouse. The CDR3 end is not reached by the read, which stops 3 residues before it; the germline J gene fills it in. The chain joins TRBV19 to TRBJ1-6; possible D gene TRBD1, 6 bases. TRBJ1-6 is classed as an ORF, of uncertain function. V lost 2 bases, J lost 7 bases, and 10 bases lay in between. This CDR3 is 14 amino acids long. Looked up from germline, CDR1 is FNHDT and CDR2 is SITEND (reference sequence). The sequenced part of the CDR3 DNA is TGTGCCAGCAGTATTCAGGGGACGAATTCGCCC. Residues: CASSIQGTNSP. Given in full, the CDR3 is CASSIQGTNSPLYF.

This clone has only a few counts. Gene names are mouse gene names. From the germline J gene comes the end of the CDR3, since the read stops 4 residues before it. The gene calls are TRBV31 and TRBJ1-2; no clear D. V was pared by 0 bases and J by 0 bases, with 8 bases between. Germline V gene lookup returns CDR1 GKSSPN and CDR2 SITVG. The CDR3 is made up of 14 amino acids. CDR3 protein: CAWSLTIANSDYTF. The covered CDR3 bases are TGTGCCTGGAGTCTAACAATTGCAAACTCC.

Only a few counts were recorded for this clone. Gene names are mouse gene names. The read finishes 4 residues shy of the CDR3 end, and the germline J gene is used to complete it. J is TRBJ2-2 and V is TRBV13-3; a weak D match, TRBD2 (6 bases). Trimming pared 7 bases from V and 1 base from J, leaving 8 bases between. This CDR3 has 13 amino acids. The germline V gene encodes CDR1 NNHDY and CDR2 SYVADS. CDR3 residues: CASWGINTGQLYF. CDR3 bases read: TGTGCCAGCTGGGGGATAAACACCGGG.

On this clone itself: The gene symbols are mouse symbols. The CDR3 end is not reached by the read, which stops 4 residues before it; the germline J gene fills it in. V and J are TRBV19 and TRBJ1-2; 9 nucleotides match TRBD1. CDR1 and CDR2 from the germline V gene are FNHDT and SITEND (reference sequence). With 1 base clipped from V and 2 bases from J, the junction kept 15 bases outside the gene matches. The CDR3 sequence is 19 residues long. CDR3 DNA (partial): TGTGCCAGCAGTATAACGGCCGTCCCGGGACAGGGTAATAACTCC. It yields the protein CASSITAVPGQGNNS. The complete CDR3 protein is CASSITAVPGQGNNSDYTF. The variable domain in full, with the rest retrieved from reference TRBV19 and TRBJ1-2, is GGIITQTPKFLIGQEGQKLTLKCQQNFNHDTMYWYRQDSGKGLRLIYYSITENDLQKGDLSEGYDASREKKSSFSLTVTSAQKNEMAVFLCASSITAVPGQGNNSDYTFGSGTRLLVI.

This clone appeared a few times. The genes and germline here are from mouse. The read stops 4 residues short of the end of the CDR3; the missing end is completed from the germline J gene. The chain recombines TRBV13-1 with TRBJ2-5; 14 bases fit TRBD2. The length of the CDR3 is 16 residues. Germline V lookup: CDR1 NSHNY, CDR2 SYGAGN. The covered CDR3 bases are TGTGCCAGCAGTGATCGGGACTGGGGGGGCGCAGAC. It translates to CASSDRDWGGAD. The full CDR3 reads CASSDRDWGGADTQYF.

To note about this clone: Germline and genes here are mouse. The read comes to an end 4 residues before the CDR3 does, leaving the germline J gene to fill in the end. J is TRBJ2-5 and V is TRBV5; D is uncertain. The germline gives CDR1 LGHNA, CDR2 YNLKQL (reference sequence). The CDR3 totals 12 residues. Trimming removed 4 bases from V and 0 bases from J, with 2 bases in between. CDR3 in amino acids: CASSPNQDTQYF. The DNA read from the CDR3 is TGTGCCAGCAGCCCTAACCAAGAC.

Notes on this clone: Gene names are mouse gene names. The observed sequence ends 4 residues before the CDR3 terminus, with the missing tail filled in from the germline J gene. The rearrangement uses TRBV29 and TRBJ2-1, with no clear D. The CDR3 is 13 residues long. CDR1 is MSHET and CDR2 is SYDVDS in the germline V gene. Trimming stripped 3 bases from V and 2 bases from J, with 5 bases between. The DNA read from the CDR3 is TGTGCTAGCAGTTTTTCAGACTATGCT. This gives the protein CASSFSDYA. The CDR3 reads in full as CASSFSDYAEQFF.

On this clone itself: Gene labels here are mouse ones. The read falls 4 residues short of the CDR3 end, and the missing part is taken from the germline J gene. The J gene is TRBJ2-5, the V gene TRBV17; a weak D match, TRBD1 (5 bases). Trimming shortened V by 7 bases and J by 0 bases, and 8 bases separated the two germline ends. Germline lookup yields CDR1 MNHDT and CDR2 YYDKIL. This CDR3 contains 13 residues. CDR3 DNA, as far as it was read: TGTGCTAGCAAGGACAATAACCAAGAC. The encoded protein is CASKDNNQD. In full, the CDR3 reads CASKDNNQDTQYF.

Comments on this clone: The genes and germline here are from mouse. The observed sequence ends 4 residues before the CDR3 terminus, with the missing tail filled in from the germline J gene. V is TRBV5 and J is TRBJ1-1; 10 bases line up with TRBD1. This CDR3 is 15 amino acids long. Trimming took 4 bases from V and 1 from J; bases not matched to a gene: 3. Per germline, CDR1 LGHNA and CDR2 YNLKQL (reference sequence). CDR3 DNA, as far as it was read: TGTGCCAGCAGCCCCGGGACAGGGGCGAACACA. Its translation is CASSPGTGANT. The CDR3, in full, reads CASSPGTGANTEVFF.

This clone was detected a few times. Gene names follow the mouse nomenclature. The read gets to within 4 residues of the CDR3 end, and the germline J gene fills in the rest. Other DNA sequences within the sample encode an identical CDR3. V usage is TRBV1 and J usage is TRBJ2-4, with D uncertain. V gave up 0 bases and J gave up 0 bases, with 7 bases separating them. The CDR3 sequence is 15 residues long. Germline CDR1 reads NSQYPW; CDR2 reads LRSPGD (reference sequence). CDR3 bases read: TGCACCTGCAGTGCAGATCCGACTAGTCAAAAC. This translates into CTCSADPTSQN. The entire CDR3 protein reads CTCSADPTSQNTLYF.

This clone was detected only a few times. Gene names and germline match the mouse. The read terminates 4 residues before the CDR3 end, so the remaining end is supplied by the germline J gene. The rearrangement links TRBV29 to TRBJ2-1, with D possibly TRBD1 on 6 matching bases. Germline V gives CDR1 MSHET, CDR2 SYDVDS. V lost 4 bases and J 3 bases, leaving 7 bases between the germline ends. This CDR3 comprises 13 residues. CDR3 bases read: TGTGCTAGCAGTTGGACAGCCTATGCT. It encodes CASSWTAYA. The whole CDR3 sequence is CASSWTAYAEQFF.

Details on this clone: Gene and germline names: mouse. The CDR3 end falls 4 residues outside the read, so it is completed with the germline J gene. The chain couples TRBV13-2 to TRBJ2-7, with 11 bases identical to TRBD2. CDR1 and CDR2 (germline): NNHNN, SYGAGS (reference sequence). This CDR3 has 13 residues. This CDR3 reads CASGTGGVDEQYF. CDR3 DNA, as far as it was read: TGTGCCAGCGGGACTGGGGGGGTCGAT.

Worth noting for this clone: The genes and germline here are from mouse. The read ends 4 residues shy of where the CDR3 ends; the end is completed using the germline J gene. The chain joins TRBV19 to TRBJ1-2, with TRBD1 matching 7 bases. Germline loops: CDR1 FNHDT, CDR2 SITEND (reference sequence). The J segment lost 3 bases and the V segment lost 3 bases, leaving 2 bases of the junction unmatched. The CDR3 sequence is 13 residues long. The CDR3 bases that were read are TGTGCCAGCAGTACAGGGGGAGACTCC. It translates to CASSTGGDS. The CDR3 reads in full as CASSTGGDSDYTF.

On this clone itself: The gene names here belong to mouse. The read terminates 4 residues before the CDR3 end, so the remaining end is supplied by the germline J gene. The chain uses TRBV31 and TRBJ2-1; 7 bases are shared with TRBD2. CDR3 length equals 15 residues. After removal of 1 base from V and 0 bases from J, the junction contained 3 bases not matched to a gene. Germline V lookup: CDR1 GKSSPN, CDR2 SITVG. CDR3 amino acids: CAWSPGGHNYAEQFF. The sequenced part of the CDR3 DNA is TGTGCCTGGAGTCCTGGGGGTCATAACTATGCT.

On this clone itself: The genes and germline here are from mouse. The CDR3: CASSRQGALTYEQYF. CDR3 DNA, as far as it was read: TGTGCCAGCAGCAGACAGGGGGCGCTCACCTAT. The chain combines TRBV19 with TRBJ2-7; 10 bases align to TRBD1. The read comes to an end 4 residues before the CDR3 does, leaving the germline J gene to fill in the end. V dropped 5 bases and J dropped 2; count of bases not matched to a gene: 7. This CDR3 region has 15 residues. CDR1 FNHDT and CDR2 SITEND come from the germline V gene (reference sequence).

As to this clone: Gene names are mouse gene names. Read coverage stops 4 residues before the CDR3 terminus; the germline J gene supplies the remainder. This chain joins TRBV13-2 and TRBJ2-3; D gene unclear. The CDR3 runs to 14 residues. Germline assignment: CDR1 NNHNN and CDR2 SYGAGS (reference sequence). Trimming removed 3 bases from V and 0 bases from J, with 8 bases in between. The CDR3 is CASGAPGSAETLYF. The covered CDR3 bases are TGTGCCAGCGGTGCGCCAGGTAGTGCAGAA.

Turning to this clone: These gene names are mouse names. The read is 4 residues too short to cover the CDR3 end, so that end is filled in from the germline J gene. The chain uses TRBV1 and TRBJ2-5, with TRBD2 identical over 14 bases. The germline V gene encodes CDR1 NSQYPW and CDR2 LRSPGD (reference sequence). Trimming at V came to 6 bases and at J to 2 bases, leaving 1 base not matched to a gene. There are 15 residues in the CDR3. The CDR3 DNA, read in part, is TGCACCTGCAGGGGACTGGGGGGGCGCCAAGAC. Its translation: CTCRGLGGRQD. From start to end, the CDR3 is CTCRGLGGRQDTQYF.

This clone has at least ten counts. The gene symbols are mouse symbols. The CDR3 is cut off 4 residues early in the read; its end comes from the germline J gene. The same CDR3 arises from other DNA sequences in this sample as well. The V and J genes are TRBV1 and TRBJ2-1, with 7 positions matching TRBD2. This CDR3 region has 15 residues. The V gene end was trimmed by 3 bases and the J gene end by 0 bases; junction bases not matched to a gene: 2. CDR1 and CDR2 (germline): NSQYPW, LRSPGD (reference sequence). The covered CDR3 bases are TGCACCTGCAGTGCGGGGGGGGGTAACTATGCT. It specifies CTCSAGGGNYA. Given in full, the CDR3 is CTCSAGGGNYAEQFF.

This clone was seen more than once but under ten times. Genes here carry mouse names. The read gets to within 4 residues of the CDR3 end, and the germline J gene fills in the rest. The chain combines TRBV19 with TRBJ1-1; D might be TRBD1 (5 bases). Trimming shortened V by 2 bases and J by 0 bases, and 8 bases separated the two germline ends. CDR3 size: 14 residues. Germline CDR1 is FNHDT and CDR2 is SITEND (reference sequence). The CDR3 sequence is CASSISRANTEVFF. CDR3 DNA, as far as it was read: TGTGCCAGCAGTATCTCCAGGGCAAACACA.

Concerning this clone: The gene names given are mouse names. The missing CDR3 end, 4 residues past where the read stops, is filled in from the germline J gene. This CDR3 is also generated by other DNA sequences in the sample. The genes are TRBV13-1 and TRBJ2-2; 7 positions match TRBD2. CDR1 is NSHNY and CDR2 is SYGAGN in the germline V gene. The CDR3 contains 16 residues. Losses at the gene ends were 0 bases for V and 2 bases for J; bases not matched to a gene: 4. The CDR3 sequence is CASSDAWGVNTGQLYF. The sequenced CDR3 bases are TGTGCCAGCAGTGATGCTTGGGGGGTCAACACCGGG.

On this clone itself: Mouse germline and gene names are used. The read terminates 4 residues before the CDR3 end, so the remaining end is supplied by the germline J gene. This sample also contains other DNA sequences that code for the same CDR3. This chain uses TRBV5 with TRBJ2-5; 14 positions match TRBD2. Germline CDR1 is LGHNA and CDR2 is YNLKQL (reference sequence). The CDR3 contains 15 residues. The CDR3 region is CASSQGTGGADTQYF. Incomplete CDR3 DNA: TGTGCCAGCAGCCAGGGGACTGGGGGGGCTGAC.

This clone was detected a few times. Gene names and germline refer to mouse. The sequence runs out 4 residues before the end of the CDR3; the remainder is reconstructed from the germline J gene. The rearrangement joins TRBV13-1 to TRBJ1-2; D might be TRBD1 (5 bases). Germline-derived CDR1 and CDR2 are NSHNY and SYGAGN. The V end was cut by 8 bases, the J end by 0 bases, with 8 bases between. The CDR3 contains 12 residues. Here the CDR3 reads CARTESNSDYTF. The DNA read from the CDR3 is TGTGCCAGGACAGAGTCAAACTCC.

On this clone: Gene names follow the mouse nomenclature. Sequencing ends 4 residues short of the CDR3 end; the germline J gene provides the rest. The chain uses TRBV13-2 and TRBJ2-5; TRBD2 agrees at 14 bases. Germline V lookup: CDR1 NNHNN, CDR2 SYGAGS (reference sequence). CDR3 length equals 17 residues. The junction had 6 bases not matched to a gene; V was cut back by 5 bases and J by 1 base. The CDR3 bases that were read are TGTGCCAGCGGCGGGACTGGGGGGGCGCGAGACCAAGAC. It codes for CASGGTGGARDQD. The entire CDR3 is CASGGTGGARDQDTQYF.

This clone was seen a few times. Genes and germline are mouse. The read gets to within 4 residues of the CDR3 end, and the germline J gene fills in the rest. This chain connects TRBV19 to TRBJ2-7; 8 bases are shared with TRBD1. J lost 2 bases, V lost 2 bases, and 3 bases had no gene match. The CDR3 sequence is 14 residues long. Per germline, CDR1 FNHDT and CDR2 SITEND (reference sequence). CDR3 amino acids: CASSMMGQAYEQYF. The CDR3 DNA, read in part, is TGTGCCAGCAGTATGATGGGACAGGCCTAT.

A word on this clone: Any gene name here is a mouse gene name. The CDR3 extends 4 residues past the end of the read, so its final part is completed from the germline J gene. V is TRBV29 and J is TRBJ2-5, with TRBD1 as a possible D gene (5 bases). The CDR3 is made up of 13 amino acids. Germline lookup yields CDR1 MSHET and CDR2 SYDVDS. CDR3 loop: CASSLAGSDTQYF. CDR3 DNA (partial): TGTGCTAGCAGTTTAGCAGGGAGTGAC.

Only a few counts were recorded for this clone. The DNA is left out, because the CDR3 cannot be placed on it with certainty; the CDR3 is given as TCRdb lists it. The listed genes are named as in mouse. The J gene is TRBJ2-7, the V gene TRBV13-1; the table assigns TRBD1, which was not confirmed against the DNA. Ends included, the CDR3 has 8 residues. Per germline, CDR1 NSHNY and CDR2 SYGAGN. CDR3: CANNEQYF.